This is a list of T cell receptor beta chains from one sample in a study of blood T cell repertoires in COVID-19. TCRdb's copy holds only in-frame clones and misses some; the assay was immunoSEQ multiplex PCR. This table holds 300,000 to 400,000 clones, about 93% found once. Sequences were obtained from peripheral blood. These receptors were taken from a woman younger than 35 who had recovered from COVID-19. CDR3s include the opening cysteine and the closing phenylalanine or tryptophan. Each record gives: J gene, V gene, clone size, D gene, CDR3 protein, CDR3 DNA. A D gene is named only where the DNA matches it firmly. Clone size, where shown, is once, few, many, or a class for clones that have expanded.

TRBJ2-5 | TRBV6-4 | . | TRBD2 | CASSGTSGCIETQYF | TGTGCCAGCAGTGGGACTAGCGGGTGTATAGAGACCCAGTACTTC
TRBJ1-1 | TRBV19 | once | . | CASSSHGVNTEAFF | TGTGCCAGTAGTAGCCACGGGGTGAACACTGAAGCTTTCTTT
TRBJ1-5 | TRBV19 | . | TRBD1 | CASSTGRTGFGDQPQHF | TGTGCCAGTAGTACCGGCCGGACAGGGTTCGGCGATCAGCCCCAGCATTTT
TRBJ2-3 | TRBV7-6 | . | . | CASSAGRTDTQYF | TGTGCCAGCAGCGCGGGACGCACAGATACGCAGTATTTT
TRBJ2-1 | TRBV5-1 | . | . | CASSLGTDLRDLHGGANEQFF | TGCGCCAGCAGCTTGGGGACAGATCTCCGAGATCTACATGGGGGGGCGAATGAGCAGTTCTTC
TRBJ1-2 | TRBV12-5 | . | . | CASGLVLRVPINYGYTF | TGTGCTAGTGGTTTGGTACTCAGGGTCCCCATTAACTATGGCTACACCTTC
TRBJ2-1 | TRBV3-1/TRBV3-2 | . | TRBD1 | CASSLQGSLYNEQFF | TGTGCCAGCAGCCTACAGGGGAGCCTATACAATGAGCAGTTCTTC
TRBJ2-3 | TRBV5-4 | . | TRBD1 | CASSFRGSDTQYF | TGTGCCAGCAGCTTCAGGGGGTCGGATACGCAGTATTTT
TRBJ1-5 | TRBV19 | once | . | CASGTQTYQPQHF | TGTGCCAGCGGGACACAAACTTATCAGCCCCAGCATTTT
TRBJ2-5 | TRBV5-1 | . | TRBD1 | CASSQGTVRQETQYF | TGCGCCAGCAGCCAAGGGACAGTAAGACAAGAGACCCAGTACTTC
TRBJ2-3 | TRBV7-2 | . | . | CASSFGGVTDTQYF | TGTGCCAGCAGCTTTGGCGGCGTCACAGATACGCAGTATTTT
TRBJ1-6 | TRBV7-8 | . | . | CASSLAGRRSLHF | TGTGCCAGCAGCTTAGCCGGCCGGAGATCCCTCCACTTT
TRBJ2-1 | TRBV4-1 | once | . | CASSQVQGESYNEQFF | TGCGCCAGCAGCCAAGTTCAGGGTGAGTCCTACAATGAGCAGTTCTTC
TRBJ2-3 | TRBV4-1 | . | TRBD1 | CASSSGQGNTDTQYF | TGCGCCAGCAGCTCAGGACAGGGAAACACAGATACGCAGTATTTT
TRBJ1-1 | TRBV10-1 | . | TRBD1 | CASRERQGRGRWSEAFF | TGCGCCAGCAGAGAAAGACAGGGAAGGGGGCGTTGGTCTGAAGCTTTCTTT
TRBJ1-5 | TRBV7-2 | once | . | CASSFGGSQPQHF | TGTGCCAGCAGTTTCGGGGGGAGTCAGCCCCAGCATTTT
TRBJ1-1 | TRBV11-1 | . | . | CASSLSLVNTEAFF | TGTGCCAGCAGCTTAAGCCTAGTTAACACTGAAGCTTTCTTT
TRBJ1-2 | TRBV25-1 | . | . | CASSESGSSGYTF | TGTGCCAGCAGTGAATCAGGGTCGAGCGGCTACACCTTC
TRBJ1-1 | TRBV4-3 | once | TRBD1 | CASSQVKFREGGRRGTEAFF | TGCGCCAGCAGCCAAGTGAAGTTCCGGGAAGGGGGCCGGAGGGGCACTGAAGCTTTCTTT
TRBJ1-2 | TRBV30 | . | . | CAWRSEYGYTF | TGTGCCTGGAGAAGCGAGTATGGCTACACCTTC
TRBJ1-2 | TRBV4-1 | . | TRBD1 | CASSQGQGAGEGYTF | TGCGCCAGCAGCCAAGGACAGGGGGCAGGAGAGGGCTACACCTTC
TRBJ1-1 | TRBV7-9 | . | . | CASSHGGATEAFF | TGTGCCAGCAGCCATGGAGGGGCCACTGAAGCTTTCTTT
TRBJ1-5 | TRBV19 | . | . | CASRTTNGNQPQHF | TGTGCCAGCCGGACAACTAACGGGAATCAGCCCCAGCATTTT
TRBJ1-1 | TRBV5-1 | . | . | CASSPIPGAMNTEAFF | TGCGCCAGCAGCCCGATCCCAGGGGCGATGAACACTGAAGCTTTCTTT
TRBJ1-2 | TRBV7-6 | few | . | CASSLTYRDGGYTF | TGTGCCAGCAGCTTAACGTACAGGGATGGTGGCTACACCTTC
TRBJ2-1 | TRBV7-9 | . | . | CASSLEKGGSYNEQFF | TGTGCCAGCAGCTTAGAGAAAGGGGGCTCCTACAATGAGCAGTTCTTC
TRBJ1-2 | TRBV27 | . | . | CASSLGAGKDYTF | TGTGCCAGCAGTTTAGGGGCAGGGAAGGACTACACCTTC
TRBJ1-2 | TRBV7-2 | . | . | CASSSEANYGYTF | TGTGCCAGCAGTAGTGAAGCTAACTATGGCTACACCTTC
TRBJ2-1 | TRBV5-6 | . | TRBD2 | CASSLALGGRYNEQFF | TGTGCCAGCAGCTTGGCCTTGGGCGGGAGGTACAATGAGCAGTTCTTC
TRBJ2-1 | TRBV5-6 | . | TRBD2 | CASSLSGTSGSSYNEQFF | TGTGCCAGCAGCTTATCCGGGACTAGCGGGAGCTCCTACAATGAGCAGTTCTTC
TRBJ1-1 | TRBV18 | . | TRBD1 | CASSLLPGTDNTEAFF | TGTGCCAGCTCACTGTTACCGGGGACAGATAACACTGAAGCTTTCTTT
TRBJ1-1 | TRBV24-1 | . | . | CATSDSGGGTEAFF | TGTGCCACCAGTGATTCGGGTGGTGGCACTGAAGCTTTCTTT
TRBJ2-1 | TRBV6-1 | . | TRBD1 | CASSDFLGQGRNEQFF | TGTGCCAGCAGTGACTTCCTGGGACAGGGACGCAATGAGCAGTTCTTC
TRBJ1-1 | TRBV5-4 | . | TRBD1 | CASSADRESTEAFF | TGTGCCAGCAGCGCGGACAGGGAATCCACTGAAGCTTTCTTT
TRBJ2-1 | TRBV7-9 | . | . | CASSFAYRDNEQFF | TGTGCCAGCAGCTTTGCATACAGGGACAATGAGCAGTTCTTC
TRBJ2-1 | TRBV6-5 | once | . | CASSYGGGQFF | TGTGCCAGCAGTTACGGGGGAGGGCAGTTCTTC
TRBJ1-5 | TRBV27 | once | . | CASSIGRAAPQHF | TGTGCCAGCAGTATCGGCAGGGCGGCGCCCCAGCATTTT
TRBJ2-1 | TRBV7-9 | once | TRBD1 | CASSFAGTGNYNEQFF | TGTGCCAGCAGCTTCGCCGGGACAGGGAACTACAATGAGCAGTTCTTC
TRBJ2-1 | TRBV6-2/TRBV6-3 | . | TRBD2 | CASSFLAGGMNEQFF | TGTGCCAGCAGCTTTCTAGCGGGAGGAATGAATGAGCAGTTCTTC
TRBJ2-1 | TRBV19 | . | TRBD2 | CASSRRTSGRVFFSNEQFF | TGTGCCAGTAGTCGCCGGACTAGCGGGAGGGTTTTCTTCTCTAATGAGCAGTTCTTC
TRBJ1-1 | TRBV12-3/TRBV12-4 | . | TRBD1 | CASSRQGAAEAFF | TGTGCCAGCAGCAGACAGGGGGCTGCTGAAGCTTTCTTT
TRBJ2-4 | TRBV11-3 | . | . | CASSLVAGVRNIQYF | TGTGCCAGCAGCTTAGTAGCAGGGGTACGAAACATTCAGTACTTC
TRBJ1-3 | TRBV9 | . | . | CASSVGRVGNTIYF | TGTGCCAGCAGCGTCGGCAGGGTAGGAAACACCATATATTTT
TRBJ1-1 | TRBV19 | . | . | CASSMRRLNTEAFF | TGTGCCAGTAGTATGCGGAGATTGAACACTGAAGCTTTCTTT
TRBJ1-2 | TRBV29-1 | once | . | CSLSTPGSFGYTF | TGCAGCCTTTCCACCCCGGGGTCCTTTGGCTACACCTTC
TRBJ2-5 | TRBV4-3 | . | . | CASSPDTQGRETQYF | TGCGCCAGCAGCCCGGACACACAGGGGAGGGAGACCCAGTACTTC
TRBJ1-5 | TRBV4-3 | . | . | CASSQFRGQPQHF | TGCGCCAGCAGCCAATTTAGGGGTCAGCCCCAGCATTTT
TRBJ2-1 | TRBV4-3 | . | . | CASSQSGVYNEQFF | TGCGCCAGCAGCCAGTCGGGGGTCTACAATGAGCAGTTCTTC